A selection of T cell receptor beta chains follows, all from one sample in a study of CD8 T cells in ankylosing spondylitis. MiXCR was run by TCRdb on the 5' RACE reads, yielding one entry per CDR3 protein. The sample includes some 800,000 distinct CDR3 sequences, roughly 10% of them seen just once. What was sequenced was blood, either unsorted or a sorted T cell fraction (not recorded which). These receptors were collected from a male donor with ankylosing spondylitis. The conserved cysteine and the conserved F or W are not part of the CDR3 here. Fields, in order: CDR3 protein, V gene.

ASSLDPPPREQF TRBV7-2
ATSRRPVDEQF TRBV15
ASSVASGMGYT TRBV9
ASSRGSAPGYT TRBV3-1
ASSPGPSGEKLF TRBV5-1
ASSGTSSYEQY TRBV9
ASSFGGVMNTEAF TRBV18
SAPWIRGGPSRY TRBV20-1
ASSLGQVPTETQY TRBV7-2
ASSQTGLAGVRY TRBV3-1
SAGDVLSYEQY TRBV20-1
ASTRTAILYQETQY TRBV9
SASADSYPHFNEQF TRBV20-1
ASSRRLAGEPNEQF TRBV18
ASSFPQNQETQY TRBV28
AIRQGSGANVLT TRBV10-3
ASSLEGTPNTEAF TRBV5-5
ASSQGDRGSPLH TRBV4-1
ASSPQGLTDTQY TRBV18
ASSLARLDNEQF TRBV5-1
ASSTRAGGTGELF TRBV7-9
ATSGASLSNQPQH TRBV24-1
ASSLARVPTYEQY TRBV7-2
ASSETAGGRNEQF TRBV10-1
ASSHPDREGTEAF TRBV4-1
ASSYSKGVAEAF TRBV6-5
ASSHRTGDTEAF TRBV4-3
AKRGGQGFADTQY TRBV28
SARGTSYEQY TRBV20-1
ASSLDRGRNGYT TRBV12-3/TRBV12-4
ASSYGDGRGEKLF TRBV6-5
SARRTSYNEQF TRBV20-1
ASSASQGGTGELF TRBV5-1
ASSLWSGEGEQY TRBV5-4
SVEEGTTSYEQY TRBV29-1
ASSLERSYNEQF TRBV7-9
SARVPGTGPYEQY TRBV20-1
ASSPRDRGLNTQY TRBV5-4
SVGRRQATNEQF TRBV29-1
SAFPGLAGKQETQY TRBV20-1
ASSSDRSYGELF TRBV7-2
SVEDLTSAPRGEQY TRBV29-1
ATRDNTDTQY TRBV12-3/TRBV12-4
SVRGSHYNEQF TRBV20-1
ASRPVGGGSGNTIY TRBV12-2
ASSQRGTGRSVEAF TRBV6-1